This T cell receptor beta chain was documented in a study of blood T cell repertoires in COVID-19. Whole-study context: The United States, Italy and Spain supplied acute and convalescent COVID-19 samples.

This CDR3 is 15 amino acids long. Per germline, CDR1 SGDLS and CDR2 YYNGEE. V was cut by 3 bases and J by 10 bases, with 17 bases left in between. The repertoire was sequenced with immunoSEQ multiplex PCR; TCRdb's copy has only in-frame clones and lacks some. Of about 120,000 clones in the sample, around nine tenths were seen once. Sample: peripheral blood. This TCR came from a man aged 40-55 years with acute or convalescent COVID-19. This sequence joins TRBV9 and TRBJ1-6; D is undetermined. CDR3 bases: TGTGCCAGCAGCGCCGGAACAGAGAGCAGCTCACCCCTCCACTTT. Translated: CASSAGTESSSPLHF.